This record looks at one T cell receptor beta chain sequence and its context. Its antigen is currently unknown. The data derive from a study of Ad26.COV2.S vaccination and SARS-CoV-2 variants. Study findings and constraints: Overall T cell responses may have been underestimated by the analyses of TCR breadth and depth. Vaccinees showed greater spike-specific TCR breadth than placebo recipients.

Treatment of the sample: roughly 20 received Ad26.COV2.S at low or high dose, single or two shots; 5 received placebo; per-sample allocation not given. At day 63 after the first vaccine or placebo injection, samples were drawn. The shot given was an Ad26 vector that makes Wuhan-strain SARS-CoV-2 spike. Produced via immunoSEQ multiplex PCR; TCRdb's table is partial and in-frame only. The sample lists fewer than 500,000 clones, roughly nine tenths occurring once. Germline CDR1 reads SGDLS; CDR2 reads YYNGEE. The CDR3 runs 13 residues. Trimming left V 1 base short and J 4 bases short, with 7 bases between.

The sequence was collected from a person aged 18-65 years who received the Ad26.COV2.S COVID-19 vaccine or a placebo. The rearrangement joins TRBV9 to TRBJ2-3; unclear D gene. Here the sequenced sample was peripheral blood, taken in a trial of Ad26.COV2.S vaccine versus placebo. CDR3 coding DNA: TGTGCCAGCAGCGTATCAGCAGCAGATACGCAGTATTTT. Translating gives CASSVSAADTQYF. Full variable domain (missing parts from reference TRBV9 and TRBJ2-3): DSGVTQTPKHLITATGQRVTLRCSPRSGDLSVYWYQQSLDQGLQFLIQYYNGEERAKGNILERFSAQQFPDLHSELNLSSLELGDSALYFCASSVSAADTQYFGPGTRLTVL.